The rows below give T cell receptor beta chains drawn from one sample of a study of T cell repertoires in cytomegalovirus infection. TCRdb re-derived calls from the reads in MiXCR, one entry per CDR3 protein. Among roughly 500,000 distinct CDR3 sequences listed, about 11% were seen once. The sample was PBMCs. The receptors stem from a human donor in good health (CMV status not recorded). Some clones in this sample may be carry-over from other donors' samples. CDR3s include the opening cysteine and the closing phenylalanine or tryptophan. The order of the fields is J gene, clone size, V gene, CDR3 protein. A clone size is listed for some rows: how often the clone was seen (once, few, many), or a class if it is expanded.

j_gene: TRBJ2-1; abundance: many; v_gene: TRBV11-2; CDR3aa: CASSSIWQLYNEQFF
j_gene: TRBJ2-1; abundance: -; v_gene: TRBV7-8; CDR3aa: CASSLVGRGVYEQFF
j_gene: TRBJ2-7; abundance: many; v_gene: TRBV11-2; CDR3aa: CASSLGDLLYEQYF
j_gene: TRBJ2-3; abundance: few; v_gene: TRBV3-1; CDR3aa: CASSQAGTAQYF
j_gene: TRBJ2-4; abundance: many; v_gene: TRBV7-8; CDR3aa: CASEPLAKNIQYF
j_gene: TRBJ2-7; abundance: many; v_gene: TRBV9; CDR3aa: CASSVGAGHEQYF
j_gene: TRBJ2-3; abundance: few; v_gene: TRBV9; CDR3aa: CASSVAEALAGGPSDTQYF
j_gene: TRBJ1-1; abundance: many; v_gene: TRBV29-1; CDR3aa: CSATLGGSGTEAFF
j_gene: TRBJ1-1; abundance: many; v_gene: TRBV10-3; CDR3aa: CAIVRNTEAFF
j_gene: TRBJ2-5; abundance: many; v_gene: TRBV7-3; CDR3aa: CASSTGLAGGAKYF
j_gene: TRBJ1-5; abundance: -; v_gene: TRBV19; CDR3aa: CASSMSGNQPQHF
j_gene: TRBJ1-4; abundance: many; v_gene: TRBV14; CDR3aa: CASSPSGHTINEKLFF
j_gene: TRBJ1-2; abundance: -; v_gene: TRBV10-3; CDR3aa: CAISERTGGYGYTF
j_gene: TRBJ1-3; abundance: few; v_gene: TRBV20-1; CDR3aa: CSVQTGGGNTIYF
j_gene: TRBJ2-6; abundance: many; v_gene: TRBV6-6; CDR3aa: CASSYSTGIGANVLTF
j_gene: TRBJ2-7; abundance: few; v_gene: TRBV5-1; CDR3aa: CASSLATGSSYEQYF
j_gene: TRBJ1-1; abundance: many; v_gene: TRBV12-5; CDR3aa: CASAARWNTEAFF
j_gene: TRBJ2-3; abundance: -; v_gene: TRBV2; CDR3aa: CARAGTASTDTQYF
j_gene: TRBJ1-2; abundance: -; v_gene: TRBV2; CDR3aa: CASRGDRGMGGYTF
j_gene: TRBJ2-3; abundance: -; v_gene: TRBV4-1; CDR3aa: CASSQVTGTDSRTDTQYF
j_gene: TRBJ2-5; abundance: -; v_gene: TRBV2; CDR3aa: CASSGTWETQYF
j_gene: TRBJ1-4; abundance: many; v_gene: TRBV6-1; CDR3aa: CASSPGPLEKLFF
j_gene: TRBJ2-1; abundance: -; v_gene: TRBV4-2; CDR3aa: CASSQSGRSNYNEQFF
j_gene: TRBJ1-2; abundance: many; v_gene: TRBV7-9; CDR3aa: CASSSWDGVVHYGYTF
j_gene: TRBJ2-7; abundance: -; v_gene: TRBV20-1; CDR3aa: CSASTSGGYYEQYF
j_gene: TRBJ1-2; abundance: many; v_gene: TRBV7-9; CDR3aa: CASSPRDRGGYTF
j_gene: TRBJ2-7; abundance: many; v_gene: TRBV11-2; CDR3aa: CASSSTGERTYEQYF
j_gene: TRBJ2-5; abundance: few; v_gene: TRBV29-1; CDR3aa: CSVEDRRGGETQYF
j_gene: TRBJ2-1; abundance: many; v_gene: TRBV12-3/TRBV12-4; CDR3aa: CASSRGEGYNEQFF
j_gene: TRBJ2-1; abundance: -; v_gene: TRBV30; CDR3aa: CAWQEAISSYNEQFF
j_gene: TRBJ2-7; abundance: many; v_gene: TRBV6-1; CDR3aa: CASRRDRVHEQYF
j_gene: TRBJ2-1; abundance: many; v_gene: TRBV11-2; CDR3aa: CASSLATRRFF
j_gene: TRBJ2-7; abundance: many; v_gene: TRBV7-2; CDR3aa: CASSLDPSRPTSGFSYEQYF
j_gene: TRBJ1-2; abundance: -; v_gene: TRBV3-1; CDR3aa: CASRGGGDGYTF
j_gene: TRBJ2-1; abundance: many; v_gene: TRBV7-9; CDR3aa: CASSTSGRPWNEQFF
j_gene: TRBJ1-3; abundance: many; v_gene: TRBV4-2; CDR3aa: CASSQVPLTSGNTIYF
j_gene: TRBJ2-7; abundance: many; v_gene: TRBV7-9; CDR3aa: CASSHGGTGGYEQYF
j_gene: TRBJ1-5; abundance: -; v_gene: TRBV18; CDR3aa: CASSPDREKPQHF
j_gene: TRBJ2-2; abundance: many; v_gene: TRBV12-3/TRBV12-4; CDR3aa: CASRRGRKANTGELFF
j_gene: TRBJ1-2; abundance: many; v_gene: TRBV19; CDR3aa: CASRKTGGYGYTF
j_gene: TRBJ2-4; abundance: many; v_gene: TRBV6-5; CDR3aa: CASSPRALLGKNIQYF
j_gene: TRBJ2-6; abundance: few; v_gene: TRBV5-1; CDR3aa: CASSWGANSGANVLTF
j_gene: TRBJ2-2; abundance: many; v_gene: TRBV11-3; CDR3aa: CASSFEHSELFF
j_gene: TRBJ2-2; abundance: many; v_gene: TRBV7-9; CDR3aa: CASSSLPTGTGFNTGELFF
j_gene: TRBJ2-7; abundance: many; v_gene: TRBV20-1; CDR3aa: CSAGVRGRENQQYF
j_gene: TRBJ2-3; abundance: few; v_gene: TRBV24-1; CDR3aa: CATSESGRTDTQYF
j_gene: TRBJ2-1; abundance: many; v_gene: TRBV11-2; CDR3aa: CASSLDHSVSPPRYNEQFF
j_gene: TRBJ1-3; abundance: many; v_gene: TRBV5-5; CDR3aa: CASSLRPGTPSGNTIYF
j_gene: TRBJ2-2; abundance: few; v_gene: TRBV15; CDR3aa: CATSGGRGTGELFF
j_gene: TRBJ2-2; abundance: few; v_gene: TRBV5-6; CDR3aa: CASSLVGRGTNTGELFF
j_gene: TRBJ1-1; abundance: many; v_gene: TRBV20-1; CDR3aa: CSAPSEFF
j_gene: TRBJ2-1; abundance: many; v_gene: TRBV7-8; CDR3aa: CASSLEGTLYNEQFF
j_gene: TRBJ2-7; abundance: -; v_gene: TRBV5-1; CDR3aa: CASSSDGAEQYF
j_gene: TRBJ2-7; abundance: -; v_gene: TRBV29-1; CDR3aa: CSVVRGRNEQYF
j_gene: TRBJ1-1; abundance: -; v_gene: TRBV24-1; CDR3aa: CATSSYRNTEAFF
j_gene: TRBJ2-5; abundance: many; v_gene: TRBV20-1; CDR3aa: CSAGGQGGETQYF
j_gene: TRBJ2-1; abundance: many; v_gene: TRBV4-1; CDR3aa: CASSQVGLANNEQFF
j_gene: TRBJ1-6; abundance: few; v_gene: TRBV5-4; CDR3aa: CASSHGTEYNSPLHF
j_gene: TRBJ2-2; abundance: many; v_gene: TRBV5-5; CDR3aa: CASRKGTSGTMNTGELFF